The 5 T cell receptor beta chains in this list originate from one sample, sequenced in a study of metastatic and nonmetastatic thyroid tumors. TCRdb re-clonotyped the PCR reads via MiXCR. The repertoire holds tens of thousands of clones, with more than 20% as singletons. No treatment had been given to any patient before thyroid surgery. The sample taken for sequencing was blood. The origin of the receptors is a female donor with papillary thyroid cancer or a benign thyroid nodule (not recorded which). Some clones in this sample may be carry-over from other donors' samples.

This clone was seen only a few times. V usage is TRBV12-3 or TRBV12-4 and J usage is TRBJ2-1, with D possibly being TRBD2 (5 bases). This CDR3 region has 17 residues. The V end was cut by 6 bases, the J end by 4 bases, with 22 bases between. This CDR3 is CASSRPGSVSGYNEQFF. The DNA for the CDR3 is TGTGCCAGCAGCCGTCCGGGTAGCGTGAGCGGATACAATGAGCAGTTCTTC.

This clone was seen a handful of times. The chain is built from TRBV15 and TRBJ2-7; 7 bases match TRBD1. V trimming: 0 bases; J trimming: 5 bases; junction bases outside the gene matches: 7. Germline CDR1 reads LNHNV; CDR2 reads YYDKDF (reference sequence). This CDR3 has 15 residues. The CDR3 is CATSRDNRGANEQYF. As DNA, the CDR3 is TGTGCCACCAGCAGAGATAACAGGGGCGCGAACGAGCAGTACTTC. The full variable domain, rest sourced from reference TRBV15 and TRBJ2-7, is DAMVIQNPRYQVTQFGKPVTLSCSQTLNHNVMYWYQQKSSQAPKLLFHYYDKDFNNEADTPDNFQSRRPNTSFCFLDIRSPGLGDTAMYLCATSRDNRGANEQYFGPGTRLTVT.

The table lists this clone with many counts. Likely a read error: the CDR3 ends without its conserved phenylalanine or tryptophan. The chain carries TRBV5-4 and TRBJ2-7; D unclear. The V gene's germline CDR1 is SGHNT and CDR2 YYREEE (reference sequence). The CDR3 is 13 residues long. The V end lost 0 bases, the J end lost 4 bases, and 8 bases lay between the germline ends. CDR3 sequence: CASSLGSGYEQYS. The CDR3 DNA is TGTGCCAGCAGCTTGGGTAGTGGGTACGAGCAGTACTCC.

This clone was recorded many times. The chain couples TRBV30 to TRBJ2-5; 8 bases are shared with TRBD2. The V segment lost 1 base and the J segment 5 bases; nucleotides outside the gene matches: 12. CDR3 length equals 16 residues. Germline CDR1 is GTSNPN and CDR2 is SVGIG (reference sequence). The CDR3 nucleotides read TGTGCCTGGAGTGGCCGAAGCGGGAGTCTGGGGGAGACCCAGTACTTC. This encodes CAWSGRSGSLGETQYF.

CDR3 sequence: CASNAGVDSGANVLTF. The CDR3 DNA follows: TGCGCCAGCAATGCAGGGGTAGATTCTGGGGCCAACGTCCTGACTTTC. The chain joins TRBV5-1 to TRBJ2-6; the D gene is possibly TRBD1 (6 bases). Germline loops: CDR1 SGHRS, CDR2 YFSETQ. The CDR3 totals 16 residues. V lost 6 bases and J lost 1, with 14 bases in between.